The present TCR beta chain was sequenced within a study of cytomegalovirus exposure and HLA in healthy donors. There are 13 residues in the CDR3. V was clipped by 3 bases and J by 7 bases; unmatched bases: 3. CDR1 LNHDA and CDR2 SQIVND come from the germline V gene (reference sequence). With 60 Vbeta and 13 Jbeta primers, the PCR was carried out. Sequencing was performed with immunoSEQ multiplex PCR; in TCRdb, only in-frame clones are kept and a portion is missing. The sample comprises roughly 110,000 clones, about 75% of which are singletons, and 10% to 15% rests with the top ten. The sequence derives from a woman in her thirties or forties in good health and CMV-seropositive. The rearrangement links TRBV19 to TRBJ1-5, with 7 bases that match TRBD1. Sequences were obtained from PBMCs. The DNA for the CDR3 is TGTGCCAGTAGTATGACAGGGAGGCAGCCCCAGCATTTT. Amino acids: CASSMTGRQPQHF.